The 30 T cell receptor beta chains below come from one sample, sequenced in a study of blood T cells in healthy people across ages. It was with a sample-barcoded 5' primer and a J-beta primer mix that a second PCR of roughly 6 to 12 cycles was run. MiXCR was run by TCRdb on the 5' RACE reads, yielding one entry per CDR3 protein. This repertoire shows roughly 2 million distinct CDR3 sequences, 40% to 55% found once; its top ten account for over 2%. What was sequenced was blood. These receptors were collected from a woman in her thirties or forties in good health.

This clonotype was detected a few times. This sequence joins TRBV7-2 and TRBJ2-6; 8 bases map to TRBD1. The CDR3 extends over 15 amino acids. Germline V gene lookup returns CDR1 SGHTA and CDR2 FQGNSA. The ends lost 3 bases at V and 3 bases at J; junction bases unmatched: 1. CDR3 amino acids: CASSFRGRGANVLTF. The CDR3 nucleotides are TGTGCCAGCAGCTTCAGGGGGCGTGGGGCCAACGTCCTGACTTTC.

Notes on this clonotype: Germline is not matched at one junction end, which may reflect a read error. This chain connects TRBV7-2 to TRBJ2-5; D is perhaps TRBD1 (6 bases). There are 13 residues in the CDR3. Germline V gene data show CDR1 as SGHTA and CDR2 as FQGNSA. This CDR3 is CAISFGQQETQYF. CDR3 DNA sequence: TGTGCCATCAGCTTTGGACAGCAAGAGACCCAGTACTTC.

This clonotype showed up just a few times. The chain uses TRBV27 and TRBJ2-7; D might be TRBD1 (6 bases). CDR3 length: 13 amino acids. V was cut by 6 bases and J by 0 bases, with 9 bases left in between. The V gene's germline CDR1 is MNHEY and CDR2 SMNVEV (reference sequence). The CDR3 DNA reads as TGTGCCAGCAGGCGCAGGGGCTCCTACGAGCAGTACTTC. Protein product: CASRRRGSYEQYF.

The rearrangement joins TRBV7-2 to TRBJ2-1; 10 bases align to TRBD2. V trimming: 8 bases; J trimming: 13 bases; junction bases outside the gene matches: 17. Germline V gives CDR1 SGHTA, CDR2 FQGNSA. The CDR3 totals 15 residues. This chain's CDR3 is CASAWKAGGKLKQFF. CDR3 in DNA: TGTGCCAGCGCCTGGAAAGCGGGGGGGAAGTTGAAACAGTTCTTC.

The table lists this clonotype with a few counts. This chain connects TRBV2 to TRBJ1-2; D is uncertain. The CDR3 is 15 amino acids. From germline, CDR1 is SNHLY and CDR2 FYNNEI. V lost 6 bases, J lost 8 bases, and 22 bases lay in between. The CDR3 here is CASSLRPLDPRGYTF. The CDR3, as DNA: TGTGCCAGCAGCCTCCGACCTTTGGACCCGCGGGGCTACACCTTC. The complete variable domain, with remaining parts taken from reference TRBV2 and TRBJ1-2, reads EPEVTQTPSHQVTQMGQEVILRCVPISNHLYFYWYRQILGQKVEFLVSFYNNEISEKSEIFDDQFSVERPDGSNFTLKIRSTKLEDSAMYFCASSLRPLDPRGYTFGSGTRLTVV.

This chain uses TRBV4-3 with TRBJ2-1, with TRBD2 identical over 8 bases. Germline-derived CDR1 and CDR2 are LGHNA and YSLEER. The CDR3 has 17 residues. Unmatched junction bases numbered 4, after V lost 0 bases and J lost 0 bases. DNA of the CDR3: TGCGCCAGCAGCCAAGATAGTAGCGGGGTCTCCTACAATGAGCAGTTCTTC. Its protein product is CASSQDSSGVSYNEQFF.

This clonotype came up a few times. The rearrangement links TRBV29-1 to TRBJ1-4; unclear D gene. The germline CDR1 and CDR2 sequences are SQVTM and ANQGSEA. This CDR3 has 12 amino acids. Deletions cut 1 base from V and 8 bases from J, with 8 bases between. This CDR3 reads CSVEVTGEKLFF. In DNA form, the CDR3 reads TGCAGCGTTGAAGTCACGGGGGAAAAACTGTTTTTT.

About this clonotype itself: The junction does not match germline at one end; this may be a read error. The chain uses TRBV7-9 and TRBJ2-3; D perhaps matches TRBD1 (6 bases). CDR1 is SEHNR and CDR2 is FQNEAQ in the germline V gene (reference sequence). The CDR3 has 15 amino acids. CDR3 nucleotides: TGTGCCAGCAGCCCCGGACAGTCTAGCACAGAGACGCAGTATTTT. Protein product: CASSPGQSSTETQYF.

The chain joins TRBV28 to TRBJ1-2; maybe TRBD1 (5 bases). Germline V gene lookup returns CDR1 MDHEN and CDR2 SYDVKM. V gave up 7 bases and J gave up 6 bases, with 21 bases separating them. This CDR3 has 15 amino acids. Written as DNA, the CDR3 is TGTGCCAGCATCAGATCCGGCAGGGTTTCGGATGGCTACACCTTC. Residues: CASIRSGRVSDGYTF.

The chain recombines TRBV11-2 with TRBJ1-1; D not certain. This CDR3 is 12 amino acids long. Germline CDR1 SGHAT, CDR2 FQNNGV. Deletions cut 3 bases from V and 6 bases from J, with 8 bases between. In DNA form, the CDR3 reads TGTGCCAGCAGCTTGAACGTCCCTGAAGCTTTCTTT. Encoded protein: CASSLNVPEAFF.

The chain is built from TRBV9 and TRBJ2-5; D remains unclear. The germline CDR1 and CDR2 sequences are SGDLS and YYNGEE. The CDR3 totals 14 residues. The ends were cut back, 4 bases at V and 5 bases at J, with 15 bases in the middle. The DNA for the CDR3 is TGTGCCAGCAGCACAGACCCGGGCGCGGAGACCCAGTACTTC. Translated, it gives CASSTDPGAETQYF. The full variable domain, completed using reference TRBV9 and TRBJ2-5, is DSGVTQTPKHLITATGQRVTLRCSPRSGDLSVYWYQQSLDQGLQFLIQYYNGEERAKGNILERFSAQQFPDLHSELNLSSLELGDSALYFCASSTDPGAETQYFGPGTRLLVL.

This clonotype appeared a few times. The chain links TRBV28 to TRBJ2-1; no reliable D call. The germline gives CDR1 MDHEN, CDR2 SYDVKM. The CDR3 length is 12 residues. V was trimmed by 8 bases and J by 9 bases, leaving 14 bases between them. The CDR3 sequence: CASYSPLVEQFF. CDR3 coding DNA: TGTGCCAGCTACTCTCCCTTGGTTGAGCAGTTCTTC.

CDR3 DNA: TGTGCCAGCAGCCAAGATCTTAAGCGGGGCTCCTACAATGAGCAGTTCTTC. Amino acid sequence: CASSQDLKRGSYNEQFF. V and J are TRBV14 and TRBJ2-1, with TRBD2 matching 7 bases. J lost 0 bases, V lost 0 bases, and 5 bases had no gene match. The CDR3 is made up of 17 amino acids. Germline V lookup: CDR1 SGHDN, CDR2 FVKESK.

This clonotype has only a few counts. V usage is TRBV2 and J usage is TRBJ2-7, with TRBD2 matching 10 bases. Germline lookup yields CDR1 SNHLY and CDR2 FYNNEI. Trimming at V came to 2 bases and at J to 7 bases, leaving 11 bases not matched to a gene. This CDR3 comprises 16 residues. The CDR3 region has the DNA TGTGCCAGCAGTGAATATGCGACTAGCGGGTACAATGAGCAGTACTTC. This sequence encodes CASSEYATSGYNEQYF.

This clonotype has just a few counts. Written as DNA, the CDR3 is TGCAGTGCGACAGGGGCTAGCGGCTTTCAAGAGACCCAGTACTTC. Protein sequence: CSATGASGFQETQYF. V gene TRBV20-1 combines with J gene TRBJ2-5; D might be TRBD1 (8 bases). The CDR3 totals 15 residues. The germline V gene encodes CDR1 DFQATT and CDR2 SNEGSKA (reference sequence). The ends were cut back, 6 bases at V and 2 bases at J, with 19 bases in the middle.

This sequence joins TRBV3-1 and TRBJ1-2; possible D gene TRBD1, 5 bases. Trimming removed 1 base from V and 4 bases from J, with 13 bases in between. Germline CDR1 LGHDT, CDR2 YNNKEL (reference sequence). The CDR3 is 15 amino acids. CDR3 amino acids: CASSQVGDGVYGYTF. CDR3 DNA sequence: TGTGCCAGCAGCCAAGTCGGGGACGGAGTCTATGGCTACACCTTC.

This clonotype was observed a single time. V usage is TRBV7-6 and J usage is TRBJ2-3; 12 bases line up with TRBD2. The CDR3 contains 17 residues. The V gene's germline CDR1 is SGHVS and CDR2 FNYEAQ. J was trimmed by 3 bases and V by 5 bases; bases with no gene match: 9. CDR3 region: CASSAAASGGVTDTQYF. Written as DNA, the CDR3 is TGTGCCAGCAGCGCAGCGGCTAGCGGGGGGGTGACAGATACGCAGTATTTT.

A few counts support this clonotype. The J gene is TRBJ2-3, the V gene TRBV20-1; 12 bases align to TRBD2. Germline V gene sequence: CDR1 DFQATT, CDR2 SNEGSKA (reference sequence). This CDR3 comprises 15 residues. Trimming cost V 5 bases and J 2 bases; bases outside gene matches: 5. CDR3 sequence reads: CSAWTSGVITDTQYF. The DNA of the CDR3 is TGCAGTGCTTGGACTAGCGGGGTGATCACAGATACGCAGTATTTT.

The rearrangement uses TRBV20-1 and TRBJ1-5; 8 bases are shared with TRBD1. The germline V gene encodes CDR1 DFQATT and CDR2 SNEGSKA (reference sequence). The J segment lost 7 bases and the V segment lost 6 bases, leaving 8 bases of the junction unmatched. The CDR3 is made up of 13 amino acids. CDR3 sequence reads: CSADTGGNQPQHF. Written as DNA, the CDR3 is TGCAGTGCGGATACAGGGGGAAACCAGCCCCAGCATTTT.

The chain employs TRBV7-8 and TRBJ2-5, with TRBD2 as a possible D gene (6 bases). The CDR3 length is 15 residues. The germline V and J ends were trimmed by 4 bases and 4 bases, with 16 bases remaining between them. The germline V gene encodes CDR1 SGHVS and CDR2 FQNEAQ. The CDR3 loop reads CASSSDGTSVETQYF. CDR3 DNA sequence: TGTGCCAGCAGCTCCGATGGGACTTCGGTAGAGACCCAGTACTTC.

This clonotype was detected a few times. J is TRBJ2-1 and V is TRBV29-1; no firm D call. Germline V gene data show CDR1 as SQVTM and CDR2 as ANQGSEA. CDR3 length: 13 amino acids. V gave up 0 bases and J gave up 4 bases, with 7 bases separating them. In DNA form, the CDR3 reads TGCAGCGTTGAAGAAACCGAATACAATGAGCAGTTCTTC. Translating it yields CSVEETEYNEQFF.

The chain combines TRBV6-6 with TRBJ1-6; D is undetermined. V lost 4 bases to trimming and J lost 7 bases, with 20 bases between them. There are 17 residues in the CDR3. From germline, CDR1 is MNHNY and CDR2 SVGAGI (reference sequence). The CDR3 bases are TGTGCCAGCAGTTTCCCGTCGATGGGCGCGATGAATTCACCCCTCCACTTT. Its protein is CASSFPSMGAMNSPLHF.

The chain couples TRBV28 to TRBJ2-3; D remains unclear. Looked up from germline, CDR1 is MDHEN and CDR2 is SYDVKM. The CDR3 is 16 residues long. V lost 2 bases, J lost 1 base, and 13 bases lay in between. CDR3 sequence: CASSLVRAGGTDTQYF. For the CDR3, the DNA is TGTGCCAGCAGTTTAGTTCGGGCAGGAGGCACAGATACGCAGTATTTT.

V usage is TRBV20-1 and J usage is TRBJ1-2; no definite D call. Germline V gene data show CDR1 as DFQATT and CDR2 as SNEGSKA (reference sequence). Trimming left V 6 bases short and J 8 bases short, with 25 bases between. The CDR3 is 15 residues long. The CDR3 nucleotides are TGCAGTGCCCTAACCTACGCCGGGATTCGAGGGGGCTACACCTTC. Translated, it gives CSALTYAGIRGGYTF.

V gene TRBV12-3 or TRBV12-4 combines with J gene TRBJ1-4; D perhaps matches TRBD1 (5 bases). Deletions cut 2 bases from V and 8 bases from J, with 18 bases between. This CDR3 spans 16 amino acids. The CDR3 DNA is TGTGCCAGCAGTTTAAGGAAAGTTAGGGACCGCGAAAAACTGTTTTTT. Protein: CASSLRKVRDREKLFF.

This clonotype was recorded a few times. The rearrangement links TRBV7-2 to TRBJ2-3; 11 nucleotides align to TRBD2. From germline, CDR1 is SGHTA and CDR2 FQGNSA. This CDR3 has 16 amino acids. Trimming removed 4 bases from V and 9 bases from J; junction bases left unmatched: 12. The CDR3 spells CASSSRGLAASGTQYF. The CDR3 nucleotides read TGTGCCAGCAGCTCAAGGGGACTAGCGGCCTCGGGGACGCAGTATTTT.

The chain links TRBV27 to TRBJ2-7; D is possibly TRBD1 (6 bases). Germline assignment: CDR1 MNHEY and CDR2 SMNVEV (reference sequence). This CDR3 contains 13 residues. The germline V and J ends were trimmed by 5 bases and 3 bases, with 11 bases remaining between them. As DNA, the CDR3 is TGTGCCAGCAGTCACGAGACAGGCTACGAGCAGTACTTC. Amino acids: CASSHETGYEQYF.

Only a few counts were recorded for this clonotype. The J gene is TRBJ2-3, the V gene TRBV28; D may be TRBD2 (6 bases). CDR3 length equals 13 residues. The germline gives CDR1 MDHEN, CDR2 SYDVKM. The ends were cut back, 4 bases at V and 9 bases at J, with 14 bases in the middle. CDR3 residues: CASSSSTSPTQYF. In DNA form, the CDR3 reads TGTGCCAGCAGTTCCTCCACTAGCCCCACGCAGTATTTT.

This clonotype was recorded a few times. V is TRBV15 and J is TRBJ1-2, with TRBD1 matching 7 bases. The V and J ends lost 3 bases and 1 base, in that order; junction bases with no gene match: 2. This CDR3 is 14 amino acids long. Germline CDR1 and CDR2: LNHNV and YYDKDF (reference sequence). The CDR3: CATSSSGGNYGYTF. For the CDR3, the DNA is TGTGCCACCAGCAGCTCAGGGGGTAACTATGGCTACACCTTC. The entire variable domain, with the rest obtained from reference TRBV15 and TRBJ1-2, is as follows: DAMVIQNPRYQVTQFGKPVTLSCSQTLNHNVMYWYQQKSSQAPKLLFHYYDKDFNNEADTPDNFQSRRPNTSFCFLDIRSPGLGDTAMYLCATSSSGGNYGYTFGSGTRLTVV.

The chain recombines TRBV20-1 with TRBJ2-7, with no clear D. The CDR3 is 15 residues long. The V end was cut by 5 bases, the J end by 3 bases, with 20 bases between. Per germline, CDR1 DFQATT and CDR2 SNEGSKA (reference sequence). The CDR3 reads CSAATPRTTYYEQYF. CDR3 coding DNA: TGCAGTGCTGCAACACCACGGACGACTTACTACGAGCAGTACTTC.